The 25 T cell receptor beta chains given below trace back to one sample, sequenced in a study of CD8 T cells in ankylosing spondylitis. Study conclusions and caveats: Blood from ankylosing spondylitis patients appeared to carry a characteristic roughly 8-variant TCR beta motif.

One entry per CDR3 protein, called by TCRdb with MiXCR from the 5' RACE reads. The sample includes a few hundred thousand distinct CDR3 sequences, approximately 20% of them seen just once. Their target antigens are unknown. The sample consisted of blood, either unsorted or a sorted T cell fraction (not recorded which). The source of these receptors is a male donor with ankylosing spondylitis.

This clonotype showed up just a few times. The V call is TRBV30, the J call TRBJ1-1; no firm D call. V lost 3 bases to trimming and J lost 10 bases, with 21 bases between them. The CDR3 totals 14 residues. Germline CDR1 and CDR2: GTSNPN and SVGIG (reference sequence). The CDR3 region is CAWSVPLPGMGAFF. CDR3 nucleotides: TGTGCCTGGAGCGTGCCATTACCGGGGATGGGAGCTTTCTTT.

This clonotype appeared many times. The rearrangement uses TRBV29-1 and TRBJ2-7; D call uncertain. Trimming left V 3 bases short and J 0 bases short, with 3 bases between. The CDR3 has 11 amino acids. The germline gives CDR1 SQVTM, CDR2 ANQGSEA. Here the CDR3 DNA reads TGCAGCGTTGACACCTCCTACGAGCAGTACTTC. Protein sequence: CSVDTSYEQYF.

This clonotype turned up a few times. For the CDR3, the DNA is TGTGCCAGCAGTTTCGAAGGGTTGGAGGATCAGCCCCAGCATTTT. Translated: CASSFEGLEDQPQHF. The genes are TRBV6-5 and TRBJ1-5; D is undetermined. V gave up 4 bases and J gave up 5 bases, with 15 bases separating them. Germline-derived CDR1 and CDR2 are MNHEY and SVGAGI. The CDR3 covers 15 residues.

This clonotype came up many times. The chain carries TRBV5-1 and TRBJ2-1; 10 bases line up with TRBD2. The CDR3 runs to 15 residues. V was pared by 0 bases and J by 8 bases, with 5 bases of the junction left unmatched. CDR1 is SGHRS, CDR2 YFSETQ, per germline. For the CDR3, the DNA is TGCGCCAGCAGCTTGGGAGCGGGAGGGCTTCATGAGCAGTTCTTC. Its translation is CASSLGAGGLHEQFF.

This clonotype showed up just a few times. V and J are TRBV28 and TRBJ2-7, with D hard to call. The CDR3 sequence is 11 residues long. Between the trimmed V and J ends, which lost 3 bases and 7 bases, there was a span of 7 bases. The V gene's germline CDR1 is MDHEN and CDR2 SYDVKM. The DNA for the CDR3 is TGTGCCAGCAGTTTGGATCGGGAGCAGTACTTC. Protein product: CASSLDREQYF.

CDR3 amino acids: CASSEIPNSNNEQFF. The CDR3 nucleotides are TGTGCCAGCAGTGAAATCCCAAACTCGAACAATGAGCAGTTCTTC. The genes are TRBV6-1 and TRBJ2-1; no firm D call. The V end was cut by 2 bases, the J end by 5 bases, with 13 bases between. Per the germline V gene, CDR1 is MNHNS and CDR2 is SASEGT. This CDR3 comprises 15 residues.

In DNA, the CDR3 is TGTGCCAGCTCACCACCGCTCAGGGACGGAGGACAGCCCCAGCATTTT. Its translation: CASSPPLRDGGQPQHF. The genes are TRBV18 and TRBJ1-5; TRBD1 might be the D (5 bases). Per germline, CDR1 KGHSH and CDR2 LQKENI. The CDR3 totals 16 residues. Trimming cost V 0 bases and J 7 bases, with 16 bases left between them.

The rearrangement uses TRBV3-1 and TRBJ2-7; D not resolved. Trimming removed 2 bases at V and 6 bases at J, with 8 bases between. This CDR3 is 12 amino acids long. CDR1 is LGHDT, CDR2 YNNKEL, per germline (reference sequence). The CDR3 reads CASSQLVSEQYF. DNA for the CDR3: TGTGCCAGCAGCCAACTAGTTTCCGAGCAGTACTTC.

The rearrangement uses TRBV7-2 and TRBJ2-3, with 14 bases lining up with TRBD2. The J segment lost 4 bases and the V segment lost 5 bases, leaving 5 bases of the junction unmatched. The CDR3 contains 16 residues. The germline V gene encodes CDR1 SGHTA and CDR2 FQGNSA. CDR3 protein: CASSTGLAGVADTQYF. CDR3 bases: TGTGCCAGCAGCACGGGACTAGCGGGAGTAGCAGATACGCAGTATTTT.

This clonotype was detected a few times. The rearrangement links TRBV5-6 to TRBJ2-2, with TRBD2 matching over 8 bases. This CDR3 is 19 amino acids long. With V trimmed by 2 bases and J by 1 base, 13 bases remained unmatched. The germline CDR1 and CDR2 sequences are SGHDT and YYEEEE. CDR3 DNA: TGTGCCAGCAGCTTTCGGCGGGAGGTGGCCGTGGGGAACACCGGGGAGCTGTTTTTT. Translated: CASSFRREVAVGNTGELFF.

This clonotype was seen a few times. The chain employs TRBV27 and TRBJ2-2; 8 bases fit TRBD1. Germline V gene sequence: CDR1 MNHEY, CDR2 SMNVEV (reference sequence). V lost 0 bases to trimming and J lost 4 bases; unmatched junction nucleotides: 10. This CDR3 has 18 amino acids. CDR3 DNA: TGTGCCAGCAGTTTATCGTATGTGACAGGGGTGAGCACCGGGGAGCTGTTTTTT. Translating gives CASSLSYVTGVSTGELFF.

This clonotype was counted only a few times. The chain links TRBV29-1 to TRBJ1-2, with TRBD1 identical over 9 bases. The CDR3 is 15 amino acids. V gave up 4 bases and J gave up 4 bases; unmatched junction bases: 10. Per germline, CDR1 SQVTM and CDR2 ANQGSEA. The CDR3 region has the DNA TGCAGCGTTGGCCCTTCGACAGGGGGTGGCTATGGCTACACCTTC. It encodes CSVGPSTGGGYGYTF.

The table lists this clonotype with a few counts. The chain recombines TRBV12-3 or TRBV12-4 with TRBJ2-1, with D perhaps being TRBD1 or TRBD2 (6 bases each). V was trimmed by 6 bases and J by 4 bases, leaving 19 bases between them. CDR3 length equals 16 residues. CDR3: CASSLGGGGTYNEQFF. The CDR3, as DNA: TGTGCCAGCAGCCTAGGGGGAGGCGGGACTTACAATGAGCAGTTCTTC.

The rearrangement links TRBV4-1 to TRBJ2-1; 10 positions agree with TRBD1. Per the germline V gene, CDR1 is MGHRA and CDR2 is YSYEKL. The trim removed 4 bases at V and 8 bases at J, leaving 8 bases unmatched. The CDR3 extends over 15 amino acids. The CDR3 DNA follows: TGCGCCAGCAGCCGGGGACAGGGGTTATGGGATGAGCAGTTCTTC. It translates to CASSRGQGLWDEQFF.

This chain connects TRBV28 to TRBJ2-5, with 11 bases matching TRBD1. Germline assignment: CDR1 MDHEN and CDR2 SYDVKM. V gave up 7 bases and J gave up 5 bases; unmatched junction bases: 12. The CDR3 length is 16 residues. CDR3 in amino acids: CASTLRGQGARETQYF. CDR3 coding DNA: TGTGCCAGCACCCTAAGAGGACAGGGGGCGCGGGAGACCCAGTACTTC.

This clonotype has more than one count but fewer than ten. J is TRBJ2-1 and V is TRBV12-3 or TRBV12-4; D may be TRBD2 (7 bases). V was trimmed by 7 bases and J by 5 bases, leaving 18 bases between them. The CDR3 consists of 15 residues. Here the CDR3 reads CASTTGLADNNEQFF. In nucleotides, the CDR3 is TGTGCCAGCACCACAGGGCTAGCGGATAACAATGAGCAGTTCTTC.

This rearrangement joins TRBV7-8 to TRBJ2-2; maybe TRBD2 (5 bases). The V end was cut by 4 bases, the J end by 6 bases, with 12 bases between. Germline lookup yields CDR1 SGHVS and CDR2 FQNEAQ. This CDR3 comprises 14 residues. CDR3 DNA: TGTGCCAGCAGCTCGTCCGGGGTCCCCGGGGAGCTGTTTTTT. This sequence encodes CASSSSGVPGELFF.

The chain links TRBV5-1 to TRBJ2-7, with TRBD2 matching 12 bases. Germline CDR1 reads SGHRS; CDR2 reads YFSETQ. CDR3 size: 15 residues. V gave up 6 bases and J gave up 0 bases; unmatched junction bases: 4. In DNA form, the CDR3 reads TGCGCCAGCACAAAGACTAGCGGGAGCTCCTACGAGCAGTACTTC. Translated, it gives CASTKTSGSSYEQYF.

In its sample, this clonotype was seen a few times. The chain employs TRBV5-1 and TRBJ1-1, with a tentative D call TRBD1 (6 bases). Germline V gene data show CDR1 as SGHRS and CDR2 as YFSETQ. The CDR3 length is 17 residues. V dropped 4 bases and J dropped 1 base, with 20 bases sitting between them. CDR3 amino acids: CASSEGGNFASNTEAFF. The CDR3 bases are TGCGCCAGCAGCGAGGGGGGGAATTTCGCTTCGAACACTGAAGCTTTCTTT.

The chain carries TRBV20-1 and TRBJ2-1; D gene unclear. Deletions cut 6 bases from V and 1 base from J, with 16 bases between. Germline loops: CDR1 DFQATT, CDR2 SNEGSKA (reference sequence). There are 15 residues in the CDR3. The CDR3 reads CSAMIGVSSYNEQFF. The CDR3 DNA reads as TGCAGTGCCATGATCGGAGTATCTTCCTACAATGAGCAGTTCTTC.

This clonotype was detected only a few times. The chain joins TRBV12-3 or TRBV12-4 to TRBJ2-6; the D is unclear. The V end lost 3 bases, the J end lost 1 base, and 7 bases lay between the germline ends. The CDR3 consists of 15 residues. CDR3 in amino acids: CASSFWGSGANVLTF. The CDR3 DNA reads as TGTGCCAGCAGTTTCTGGGGTTCTGGGGCCAACGTCCTGACTTTC.

This clonotype was recorded at least ten times. This chain links TRBV5-1 with TRBJ1-1, with TRBD1 matching 12 bases. V shed 4 bases and J 11 bases; nucleotides not matched to a gene: 6. Germline V gene data show CDR1 as SGHRS and CDR2 as YFSETQ. The length of the CDR3 is 13 residues. The CDR3 DNA reads TGCGCCAGCAGCAAGGGACAGGGGGCTTCGGCTTTCTTT. It translates to CASSKGQGASAFF. Full variable domain (rest looked up from reference TRBV5-1 and TRBJ1-1): KAGVTQTPRYLIKTRGQQVTLSCSPISGHRSVSWYQQTPGQGLQFLFEYFSETQRNKGNFPGRFSGRQFSNSRSEMNVSTLELGDSALYLCASSKGQGASAFFGQGTRLTVV.

The V call is TRBV6-5, the J call TRBJ2-1; D call uncertain. V shed 1 base and J shed 8 bases, with 12 bases lying between them. From germline, CDR1 is MNHEY and CDR2 SVGAGI. The CDR3 sequence is 14 residues long. CDR3 nucleotides: TGTGCCAGCAGTTACTTGGGTCAGTTCGATGAGCAGTTCTTC. As protein: CASSYLGQFDEQFF.

The chain combines TRBV12-3 or TRBV12-4 with TRBJ2-7, with D maybe TRBD1 (6 bases). The V gene lost 1 base and the J gene lost 7 bases, with 11 bases spanning the gap. The CDR3 length is 13 residues. CDR3: CASSLDRVGEQYF. CDR3 sequence (DNA): TGTGCCAGCAGTTTAGACAGGGTGGGGGAGCAGTACTTC.

This chain uses TRBV28 with TRBJ2-5, with a tentative D call TRBD1 (5 bases). Germline CDR1 reads MDHEN; CDR2 reads SYDVKM. V was shortened by 4 bases and J by 3 bases, with 24 bases between the two germline ends. The CDR3 length is 18 residues. The CDR3 DNA reads as TGTGCCAGCAGTTCGACCCGAGCAGGGCGGATTCGCAAAGAGACCCAGTACTTC. Its protein product is CASSSTRAGRIRKETQYF. The whole variable domain, filled in from reference TRBV28 and TRBJ2-5, reads DVKVTQSSRYLVKRTGEKVFLECVQDMDHENMFWYRQDPGLGLRLIYFSYDVKMKEKGDIPEGYSVSREKKERFSLILESASTNQTSMYLCASSSTRAGRIRKETQYFGPGTRLLVL.